This entry features one T cell receptor (beta chain) sequence. These data come from a study of cytomegalovirus exposure and HLA in healthy donors. Amplification used 60 Vbeta primers and 13 Jbeta primers. Measured with immunoSEQ multiplex PCR; TCRdb has only the in-frame clones, and not every one. The sample lists roughly 100,000 clones, about 80% occurring once. Among the donors, all were healthy bone marrow donors. The receptor was isolated from a man in his forties in good health and CMV-seropositive. Sequenced sample: PBMCs.

The CDR3 protein is CASSVYSGAPTDTQYF. In DNA form, the CDR3 reads TGTGCCAGCAGTGTATATAGCGGAGCCCCCACAGATACGCAGTATTTT. V and J are TRBV6-1 and TRBJ2-3; tentatively, D is TRBD2 (6 bases). CDR1 is MNHNS and CDR2 is SASEGT in the germline V gene. The CDR3 loop spans 16 amino acids. V was pared by 4 bases and J by 2 bases, with 16 bases between.